The clone carrying this T cell receptor beta chain is a singleton in its sample. V shed 4 bases and J 4 bases; nucleotides not matched to a gene: 8. The CDR3 spans 14 residues. Germline CDR1 reads SGHNT; CDR2 reads YYREEE (reference sequence). The data originate from a study of B cell selection in AIRE deficiency. TCRdb's table, derived via immunoSEQ multiplex PCR, lists solely in-frame clones and lacks some. Counted here are fewer than 25,000 clones, less than 98% occurring once; the ten biggest clones make up less than 0.4%. The sorted conventional CD4 T cells were gated as CD4+CD127+. The sequence derives from a human donor with AIRE deficiency. This chain connects TRBV5-4 to TRBJ2-7; 7 bases line up with TRBD1. Sequencing was carried out using conventional CD4+ T cells sorted from PBMCs. CDR3 DNA sequence: TGTGCCAGCAGCCTAGGAAACAGGGGATACGAGCAGTACTTC. Its protein is CASSLGNRGYEQYF.